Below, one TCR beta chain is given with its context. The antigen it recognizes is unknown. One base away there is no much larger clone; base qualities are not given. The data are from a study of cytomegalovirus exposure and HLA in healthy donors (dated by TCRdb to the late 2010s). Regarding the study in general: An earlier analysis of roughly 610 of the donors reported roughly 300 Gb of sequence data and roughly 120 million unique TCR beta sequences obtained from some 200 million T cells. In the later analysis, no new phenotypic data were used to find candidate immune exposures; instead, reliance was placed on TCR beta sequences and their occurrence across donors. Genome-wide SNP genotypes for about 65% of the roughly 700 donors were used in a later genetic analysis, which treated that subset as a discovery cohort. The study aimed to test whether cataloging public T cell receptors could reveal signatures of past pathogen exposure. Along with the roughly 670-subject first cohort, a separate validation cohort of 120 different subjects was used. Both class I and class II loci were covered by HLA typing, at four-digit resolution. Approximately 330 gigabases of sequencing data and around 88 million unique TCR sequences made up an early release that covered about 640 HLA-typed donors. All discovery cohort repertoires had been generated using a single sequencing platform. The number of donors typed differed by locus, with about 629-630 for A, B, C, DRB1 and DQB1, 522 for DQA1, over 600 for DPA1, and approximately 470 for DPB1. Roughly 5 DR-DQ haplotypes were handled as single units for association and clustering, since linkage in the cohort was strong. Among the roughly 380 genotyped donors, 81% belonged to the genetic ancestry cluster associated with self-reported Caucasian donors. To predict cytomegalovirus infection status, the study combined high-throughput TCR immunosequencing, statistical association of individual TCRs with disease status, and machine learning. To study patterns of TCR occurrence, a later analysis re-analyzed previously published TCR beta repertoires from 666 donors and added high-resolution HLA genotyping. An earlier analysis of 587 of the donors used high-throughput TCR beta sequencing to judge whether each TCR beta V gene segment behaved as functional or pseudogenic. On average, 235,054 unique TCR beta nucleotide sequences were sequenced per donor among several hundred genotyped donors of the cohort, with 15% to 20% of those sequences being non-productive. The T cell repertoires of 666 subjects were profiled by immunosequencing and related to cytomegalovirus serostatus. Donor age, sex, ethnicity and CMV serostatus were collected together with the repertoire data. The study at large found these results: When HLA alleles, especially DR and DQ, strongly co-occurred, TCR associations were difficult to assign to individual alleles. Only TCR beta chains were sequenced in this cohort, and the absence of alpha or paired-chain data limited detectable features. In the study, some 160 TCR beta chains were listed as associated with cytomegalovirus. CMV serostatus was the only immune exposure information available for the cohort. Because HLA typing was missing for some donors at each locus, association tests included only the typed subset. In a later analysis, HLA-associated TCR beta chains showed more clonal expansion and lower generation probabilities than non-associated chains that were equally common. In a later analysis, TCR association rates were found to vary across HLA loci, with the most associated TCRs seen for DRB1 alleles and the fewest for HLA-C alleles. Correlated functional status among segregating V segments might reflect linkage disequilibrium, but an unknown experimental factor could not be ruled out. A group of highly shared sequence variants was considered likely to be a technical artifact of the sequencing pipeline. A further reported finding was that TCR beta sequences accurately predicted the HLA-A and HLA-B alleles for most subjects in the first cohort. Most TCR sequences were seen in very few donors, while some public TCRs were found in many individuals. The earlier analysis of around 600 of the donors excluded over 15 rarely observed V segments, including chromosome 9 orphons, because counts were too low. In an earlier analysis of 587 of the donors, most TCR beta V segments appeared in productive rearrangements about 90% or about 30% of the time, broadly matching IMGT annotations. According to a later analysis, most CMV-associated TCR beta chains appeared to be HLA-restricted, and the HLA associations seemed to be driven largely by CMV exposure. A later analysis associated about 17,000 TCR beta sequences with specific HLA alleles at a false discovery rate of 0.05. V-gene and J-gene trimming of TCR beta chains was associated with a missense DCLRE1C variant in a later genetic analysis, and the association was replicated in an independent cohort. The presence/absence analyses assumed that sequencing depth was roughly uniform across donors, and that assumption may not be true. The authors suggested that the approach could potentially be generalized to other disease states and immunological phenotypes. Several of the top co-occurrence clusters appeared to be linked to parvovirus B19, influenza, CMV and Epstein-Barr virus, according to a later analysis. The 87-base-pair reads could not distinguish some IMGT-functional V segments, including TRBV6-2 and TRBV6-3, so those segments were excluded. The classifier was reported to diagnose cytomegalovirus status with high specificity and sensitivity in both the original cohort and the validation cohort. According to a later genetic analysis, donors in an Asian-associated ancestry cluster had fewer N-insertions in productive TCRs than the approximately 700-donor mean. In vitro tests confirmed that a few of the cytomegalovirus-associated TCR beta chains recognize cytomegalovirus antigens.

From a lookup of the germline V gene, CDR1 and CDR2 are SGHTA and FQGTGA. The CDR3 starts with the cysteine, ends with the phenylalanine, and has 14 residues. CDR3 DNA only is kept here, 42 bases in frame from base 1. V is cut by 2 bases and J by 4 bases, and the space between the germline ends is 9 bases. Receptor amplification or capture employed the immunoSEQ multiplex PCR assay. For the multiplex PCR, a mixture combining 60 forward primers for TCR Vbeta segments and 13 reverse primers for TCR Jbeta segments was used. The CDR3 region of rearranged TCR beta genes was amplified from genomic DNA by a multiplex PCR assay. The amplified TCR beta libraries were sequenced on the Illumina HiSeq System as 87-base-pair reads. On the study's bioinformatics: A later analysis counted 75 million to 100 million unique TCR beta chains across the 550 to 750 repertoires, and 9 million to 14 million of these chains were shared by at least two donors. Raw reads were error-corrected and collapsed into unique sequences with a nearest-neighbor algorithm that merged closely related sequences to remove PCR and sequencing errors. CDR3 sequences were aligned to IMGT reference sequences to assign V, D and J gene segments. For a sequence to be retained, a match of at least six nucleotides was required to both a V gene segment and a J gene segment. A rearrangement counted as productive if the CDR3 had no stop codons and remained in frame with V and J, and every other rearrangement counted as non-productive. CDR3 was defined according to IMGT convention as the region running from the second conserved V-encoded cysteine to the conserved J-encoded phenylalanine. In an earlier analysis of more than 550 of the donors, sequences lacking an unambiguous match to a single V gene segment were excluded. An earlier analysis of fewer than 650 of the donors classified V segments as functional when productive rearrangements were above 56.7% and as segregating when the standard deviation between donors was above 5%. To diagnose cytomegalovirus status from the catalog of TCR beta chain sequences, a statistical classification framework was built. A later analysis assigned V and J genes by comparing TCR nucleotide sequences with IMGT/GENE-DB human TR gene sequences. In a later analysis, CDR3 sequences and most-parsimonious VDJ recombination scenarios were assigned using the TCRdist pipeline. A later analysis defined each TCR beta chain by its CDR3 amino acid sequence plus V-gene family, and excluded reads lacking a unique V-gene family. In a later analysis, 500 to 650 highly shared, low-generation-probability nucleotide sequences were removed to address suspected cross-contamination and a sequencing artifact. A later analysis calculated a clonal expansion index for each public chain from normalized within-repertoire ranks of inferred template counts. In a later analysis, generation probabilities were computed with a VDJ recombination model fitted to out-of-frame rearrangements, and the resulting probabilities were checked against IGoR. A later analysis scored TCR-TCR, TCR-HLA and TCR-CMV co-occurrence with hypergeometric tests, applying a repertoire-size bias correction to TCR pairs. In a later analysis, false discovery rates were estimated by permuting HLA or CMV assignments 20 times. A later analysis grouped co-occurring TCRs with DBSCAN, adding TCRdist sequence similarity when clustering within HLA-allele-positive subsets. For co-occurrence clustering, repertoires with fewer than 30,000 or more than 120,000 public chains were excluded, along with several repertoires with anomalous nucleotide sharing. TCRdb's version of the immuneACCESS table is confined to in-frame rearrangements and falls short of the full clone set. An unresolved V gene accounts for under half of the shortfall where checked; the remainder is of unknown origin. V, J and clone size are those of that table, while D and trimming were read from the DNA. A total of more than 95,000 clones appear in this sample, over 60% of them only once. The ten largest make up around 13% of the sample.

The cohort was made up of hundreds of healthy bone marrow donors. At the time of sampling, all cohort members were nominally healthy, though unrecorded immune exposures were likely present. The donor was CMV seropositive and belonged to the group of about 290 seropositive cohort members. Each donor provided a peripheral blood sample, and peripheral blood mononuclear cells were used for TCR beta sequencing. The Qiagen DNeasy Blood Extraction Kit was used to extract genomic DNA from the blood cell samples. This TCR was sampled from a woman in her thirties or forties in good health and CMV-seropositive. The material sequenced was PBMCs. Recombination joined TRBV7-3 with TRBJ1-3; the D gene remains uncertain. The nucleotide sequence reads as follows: TGTGCCAGCAGCTTAGGAGGTTCCGGAAACACCATATATTTT. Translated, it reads CASSLGGSGNTIYF.